The next 27 T cell receptor beta chains were all read from a single sample in a study of T cell repertoires in cytomegalovirus infection (dated by TCRdb to between 2017 and 2020). These reads were obtained on an Illumina HiSeq 1500. Using fastp trimming at Q25 and MiXCR clonotype assembly, TCRdb reanalyzed the public sequencing data and kept in-frame beta chains. Each CDR3 protein gets just one entry, which takes the most common genes and DNA from the rows behind it. In all, the sample holds about 740,000 distinct CDR3 sequences, and under 40% of those were seen once. Jointly, the top ten make up under 3.5% of the sample. The sequenced sample consisted of PBMCs. These receptors came from a human donor in good health (CMV status not recorded). Some clones in this sample may be carry-over from other donors' samples.

The chain employs TRBV11-2 and TRBJ2-3; D tentatively reads TRBD1 or TRBD2 (5 bases each). CDR3 length: 13 residues. The germline V gene encodes CDR1 SGHAT and CDR2 FQNNGV. Deletions cut 4 bases from V and 11 bases from J, with 16 bases between. The CDR3 loop reads CASSSGPGRRQYF. The DNA for the CDR3 is TGTGCCAGCAGCTCAGGACCGGGACGAAGGCAGTATTTT.

This clonotype has only a few counts. The chain uses TRBV7-9 and TRBJ2-3; perhaps TRBD1 as D (5 bases). V gave up 2 bases and J gave up 4 bases, with 10 bases separating them. The CDR3 runs 14 residues. Germline V gene data show CDR1 as SEHNR and CDR2 as FQNEAQ (reference sequence). The CDR3 region is CASSLRGIADTQYF. CDR3 sequence (DNA): TGTGCCAGCAGCTTAAGGGGTATCGCAGATACGCAGTATTTT. The full variable domain, its missing parts supplied by reference TRBV7-9 and TRBJ2-3, is DTGVSQNPRHKITKRGQNVTFRCDPISEHNRLYWYRQTLGQGPEFLTYFQNEAQLEKSRLLSDRFSAERPKGSFSTLEIQRTEQGDSAMYLCASSLRGIADTQYFGPGTRLTVL.

This clonotype showed up many times. The chain couples TRBV7-6 to TRBJ2-7; D is perhaps TRBD2 (5 bases). Trimming shortened V by 5 bases and J by 0 bases, and 14 bases separated the two germline ends. Germline V CDR1 and CDR2: SGHVS, FNYEAQ. The CDR3 totals 15 residues. The CDR3 sequence is CASSPEGSVSYEQYF. As DNA, the CDR3 is TGTGCCAGCAGCCCCGAGGGTAGCGTCTCCTACGAGCAGTACTTC.

The chain recombines TRBV6-2 or TRBV6-3 with TRBJ2-7, with D possibly TRBD1 on 5 matching bases. V was pared by 3 bases and J by 8 bases, with 23 bases between. The CDR3 loop spans 16 amino acids. The germline CDR1 and CDR2 sequences are MNHEY and SVGEGT. The CDR3 region is CASSYGQGNSAYQQYF. CDR3 coding DNA: TGTGCCAGCAGTTATGGTCAGGGAAACAGCGCATACCAGCAGTACTTC.

This clonotype appeared a few times. V is TRBV19 and J is TRBJ1-5; the D is unclear. The CDR3 loop spans 17 amino acids. Trimming shortened V by 2 bases and J by 4 bases, and 18 bases separated the two germline ends. Germline-derived CDR1 and CDR2 are LNHDA and SQIVND (reference sequence). The CDR3 DNA reads as TGTGCCAGTAGTATACAGGTGAAGCGGGTGGGGAATCAGCCCCAGCATTTT. Translated, it gives CASSIQVKRVGNQPQHF.

This clonotype was counted at least ten times. The chain joins TRBV18 to TRBJ1-1; 7 bases fit TRBD1. V was clipped by 8 bases and J by 0 bases; unmatched bases: 6. Germline CDR1 reads KGHSH; CDR2 reads LQKENI. The CDR3 contains 14 residues. This CDR3 reads CASSPQGMNTEAFF. CDR3 bases: TGTGCCAGCAGCCCACAGGGGATGAACACTGAAGCTTTCTTT.

This chain links TRBV6-6 with TRBJ1-4; D gene ambiguous. CDR3 length equals 14 residues. V was trimmed by 2 bases and J by 7 bases, leaving 11 bases between them. Germline-derived CDR1 and CDR2 are MNHNY and SVGAGI (reference sequence). The CDR3 DNA reads as TGTGCCAGCAGTTACGTCCAGGTAGCTGAAAAACTGTTTTTT. Translated, it gives CASSYVQVAEKLFF.

This clonotype was seen a few times. The chain joins TRBV20-1 to TRBJ1-6; a possible D gene is TRBD1 (6 bases). The CDR3 sequence is 15 residues long. Trimming shortened V by 0 bases and J by 9 bases, and 15 bases separated the two germline ends. From germline, CDR1 is DFQATT and CDR2 SNEGSKA (reference sequence). DNA of the CDR3: TGCAGTGCTAGAGAGGCCTCCCTAGGGGGTTCACCCCTCCACTTT. This gives the protein CSAREASLGGSPLHF.

V gene TRBV12-5 combines with J gene TRBJ2-5; D gene uncertain. V lost 7 bases and J 1 base, leaving 10 bases between the germline ends. The germline CDR1 and CDR2 sequences are LGHNT and FRNRAP. The CDR3 spans 13 residues. The CDR3 here is CASDLGSQETQYF. DNA for the CDR3: TGTGCTAGTGACCTTGGCTCCCAAGAGACCCAGTACTTC.

The genes are TRBV15 and TRBJ2-7, with D unclear. The CDR3 contains 15 residues. Germline values: CDR1 LNHNV, CDR2 YYDKDF (reference sequence). V lost 1 base to trimming and J lost 3 bases, with 13 bases between them. CDR3 coding DNA: TGTGCCACCAGCAGAGTGCGGATCCACATCTACGAGCAGTACTTC. Translating it yields CATSRVRIHIYEQYF.

The DNA of the CDR3 is TGCAGCGGGATAGGGACAGACTATGGCTACACCTTC. Its protein is CSGIGTDYGYTF. The V gene is TRBV29-1, the J gene TRBJ1-2; 7 nucleotides line up with TRBD1. With 7 bases clipped from V and 3 bases from J, the junction kept 5 bases outside the gene matches. The CDR3 runs to 12 residues. The germline V gene encodes CDR1 SQVTM and CDR2 ANQGSEA. Using reference TRBV29-1 and TRBJ1-2 for the parts outside the CDR3, the full variable domain is SAVISQKPSRDICQRGTSLTIQCQVDSQVTMMFWYRQQPGQSLTLIATANQGSEATYESGFVIDKFPISRPNLTFSTLTVSNMSPEDSSIYLCSGIGTDYGYTFGSGTRLTVV.

This clonotype was picked up a small number of times. The V gene is TRBV4-1, the J gene TRBJ2-3; 7 nucleotides line up with TRBD1. Germline CDR1 MGHRA, CDR2 YSYEKL. The CDR3 spans 14 residues. Losses at the gene ends were 4 bases for V and 6 bases for J; bases not matched to a gene: 7. CDR3: CASSRETGIDTQYF. CDR3 DNA sequence: TGCGCCAGCAGCCGAGAGACAGGGATCGATACGCAGTATTTT.

This clonotype was observed many times. V is TRBV7-6 and J is TRBJ1-2; tentatively, D is TRBD1 (6 bases). V lost 6 bases and J 0 bases, leaving 14 bases between the germline ends. The CDR3 runs 15 residues. CDR1 SGHVS and CDR2 FNYEAQ come from the germline V gene. The CDR3 DNA is TGTGCCAGCAGTCGGGACATAGGTCCTAACTATGGCTACACCTTC. It codes for CASSRDIGPNYGYTF.

The chain is built from TRBV28 and TRBJ2-2; D may be TRBD1 or TRBD2 (5 bases each). Germline CDR1 is MDHEN and CDR2 is SYDVKM. V was shortened by 6 bases and J by 0 bases, with 20 bases between the two germline ends. There are 18 residues in the CDR3. CDR3 DNA sequence: TGTGCCAGCAGCTGGGGCCTAGCTGGGGTAACGAACACCGGGGAGCTGTTTTTT. It yields the protein CASSWGLAGVTNTGELFF.

The chain couples TRBV2 to TRBJ2-4; no clear D gene. The CDR3 extends over 13 amino acids. V lost 2 bases and J lost 5, with 7 bases in between. Germline loops: CDR1 SNHLY, CDR2 FYNNEI. The CDR3 reads CASSESVENIQYF. In DNA form, the CDR3 reads TGTGCCAGCAGTGAATCGGTAGAAAACATTCAGTACTTC. The full variable domain, completed using reference TRBV2 and TRBJ2-4, is EPEVTQTPSHQVTQMGQEVILRCVPISNHLYFYWYRQILGQKVEFLVSFYNNEISEKSEIFDDQFSVERPDGSNFTLKIRSTKLEDSAMYFCASSESVENIQYFGAGTRLSVL.

The rearrangement uses TRBV7-2 and TRBJ1-6, with D perhaps TRBD1 (5 bases). Trimming shortened V by 1 base and J by 0 bases, and 13 bases separated the two germline ends. Germline values: CDR1 SGHTA, CDR2 FQGNSA. This CDR3 region has 18 residues. CDR3 in amino acids: CASSLEAHRSSYNSPLHF. CDR3 nucleotide sequence: TGTGCCAGCAGCTTAGAGGCGCACAGGAGCTCCTATAATTCACCCCTCCACTTT.

The chain links TRBV12-3 or TRBV12-4 to TRBJ1-1; TRBD1 might be the D (6 bases). CDR3 length equals 14 residues. The V and J ends lost 3 bases and 5 bases respectively, with 13 bases between them. This CDR3 reads CASSFGGPRTEAFF. In DNA form, the CDR3 reads TGTGCCAGCAGTTTTGGGGGCCCGAGGACTGAAGCTTTCTTT.

This clonotype was counted many times. The V gene is TRBV7-9, the J gene TRBJ1-1, with unresolved D. Germline CDR1 is SEHNR and CDR2 is FQNEAQ (reference sequence). The CDR3 consists of 14 residues. Trimming removed 3 bases from V and 2 bases from J, with 10 bases in between. The CDR3 region is CASSFLQPNTEAFF. CDR3 nucleotides: TGTGCCAGCAGCTTTTTGCAGCCAAACACTGAAGCTTTCTTT.

This clonotype was counted between two and nine times. This rearrangement joins TRBV6-1 to TRBJ1-6, with a possible D match to TRBD1 (5 bases). V lost 7 bases and J lost 11, with 12 bases in between. CDR3 length: 12 amino acids. The germline V gene encodes CDR1 MNHNS and CDR2 SASEGT. The CDR3 reads CASTRVNAPLHF. The CDR3 DNA follows: TGTGCCAGCACCAGGGTCAACGCACCCCTCCACTTT.

The chain has TRBV4-1 and TRBJ2-3, with TRBD2 as a possible D gene (7 bases). The CDR3 has 18 amino acids. Germline CDR1 is MGHRA and CDR2 is YSYEKL. Trimming stripped 0 bases from V and 1 base from J, with 17 bases between. CDR3 DNA sequence: TGCGCCAGCAGCCAAGATGGGAGACGGGGGGCTCGCACAGATACGCAGTATTTT. Protein sequence: CASSQDGRRGARTDTQYF.

This clonotype showed up many times. This chain links TRBV7-3 with TRBJ2-5; the D call may be TRBD1 or TRBD2 (6 bases each). The germline CDR1 and CDR2 sequences are SGHTA and FQGTGA. V lost 5 bases, J lost 4 bases, and 17 bases lay in between. This CDR3 is built from 15 residues. The DNA for the CDR3 is TGTGCCAGCAGCCCCCTAGGGGGGCGGGGAGAGACCCAGTACTTC. Encoded protein: CASSPLGGRGETQYF.

This clonotype has more than one count but fewer than ten. V gene TRBV12-3 or TRBV12-4 combines with J gene TRBJ1-6; 7 bases are a match to TRBD1. V lost 6 bases to trimming and J lost 7 bases; unmatched junction nucleotides: 6. The CDR3 has 14 amino acids. CDR3 DNA sequence: TGTGCCAGCAGGATGACAGGGAGGAATTCACCCCTCCACTTT. This codes for CASRMTGRNSPLHF.

This clonotype was detected only a few times. The chain recombines TRBV7-2 with TRBJ1-1; D perhaps matches TRBD1 (5 bases). This CDR3 is built from 15 residues. V lost 2 bases, J lost 2 bases, and 12 bases lay in between. Germline CDR1 SGHTA, CDR2 FQGNSA. CDR3: CASSLSGHRNTEAFF. For the CDR3, the DNA is TGTGCCAGCAGCTTATCAGGACACCGCAACACTGAAGCTTTCTTT.

The J gene is TRBJ1-4, the V gene TRBV7-6; D gene uncertain. The CDR3 contains 16 residues. Germline V gene lookup returns CDR1 SGHVS and CDR2 FNYEAQ. Trimming pared 2 bases from V and 0 bases from J, leaving 10 bases between. CDR3 loop: CASSLQDLPTNEKLFF. CDR3 DNA sequence: TGTGCCAGCAGCTTACAGGACCTACCAACTAATGAAAAACTGTTTTTT.

The rearrangement links TRBV29-1 to TRBJ2-3; D is ambiguous. This CDR3 has 13 amino acids. Germline CDR1 SQVTM, CDR2 ANQGSEA. Trimming removed 6 bases at V and 2 bases at J, with 12 bases between. The CDR3 sequence: CSVHFEITDTQYF. CDR3 bases: TGCAGCGTCCACTTTGAGATCACAGATACGCAGTATTTT.

This chain uses TRBV5-4 with TRBJ2-7, with D perhaps assigned TRBD1 or TRBD2 (6 bases each). The CDR3 has 14 amino acids. The germline CDR1 and CDR2 sequences are SGHNT and YYREEE (reference sequence). Trimming left V 3 bases short and J 2 bases short, with 12 bases between. CDR3 region: CASSSGARAYEQYF. The CDR3 bases are TGTGCCAGCAGCTCGGGGGCTAGAGCCTACGAGCAGTACTTC. The variable domain in full, completed from reference TRBV5-4 and TRBJ2-7, reads ETGVTQSPTHLIKTRGQQVTLRCSSQSGHNTVSWYQQALGQGPQFIFQYYREEENGRGNFPPRFSGLQFPNYSSELNVNALELDDSALYLCASSSGARAYEQYFGPGTRLTVT.

The chain uses TRBV7-8 and TRBJ2-1; 9 nucleotides match TRBD2. V gave up 4 bases and J gave up 10 bases; unmatched junction bases: 11. The germline V gene has CDR1 SGHVS and CDR2 FQNEAQ. CDR3 size: 15 residues. The CDR3 DNA is TGTGCCAGCAGCTCGGAGGGCGGGAGGGCTTGGGAGCAGTTCTTC. Protein: CASSSEGGRAWEQFF.